This T cell receptor beta chain stems from a study of molecular identifiers for immune sequencing clone quantification. Overall study context: Replicate RNA from roughly 20,000 or 100,000 naive CD8 T cells formed five aliquots; four were sequenced.

This clonotype was picked up many times. Antigen specificity is unknown. This CDR3 region has 15 residues. J gave up 3 bases and V 6 bases, and 10 bases lay outside the gene matches. Whole-study results and caveats: The sizes of highly expanded clones could be underestimated when identical TCR molecules share a barcode.

TCR libraries were built in bulk with a published protocol and specific TCR primers. Using its own MiXCR run on the PCR reads, TCRdb lists one record per CDR3 protein. The sample has about 510,000 distinct CDR3 sequences, under 30% seen once; the top ten hold around 0.8%. This clonotype originated in a human donor in good health. Some libraries in this study had Jurkat cell RNA spiked in. Sequenced: naive CD8+ T cells from blood, with Jurkat cell RNA spiked in. As to subset: FACS-sorted CD8+CD4-CCR7+CD45RA+ naive T cells. This sequence joins TRBV12-3 or TRBV12-4 and TRBJ2-7, with TRBD1 identical over 8 bases. The DNA of the CDR3 is TGTGCCAGCAGAACAAGTCAGGGGGCCCACTACGAGCAGTACTTC. Its protein is CASRTSQGAHYEQYF.